Included here is one TCR beta chain sequence, with context. The data derive from a study of blood T cell repertoires in COVID-19. This table comes from immunoSEQ multiplex PCR, and its TCRdb copy is limited to in-frame clones, with some not included. The table records some 240,000 clones, approximately 80% of them present only once. There are 13 residues in the CDR3. V lost 3 bases to trimming and J lost 8 bases, with 13 bases between them. The sequence was obtained from a woman aged 35 to 49 who had recovered from COVID-19. The sequenced sample was peripheral blood. The V gene is TRBV12-3 or TRBV12-4, the J gene TRBJ1-2, with no clear D. The DNA for the CDR3 is TGTGCCAGCAGTTTGGCACTCCCGCGGGGCTACACCTTC. Protein sequence: CASSLALPRGYTF.